A selection of T cell receptor beta chains follows, all from one sample in a study of OX40 agonist ivuxolimab in advanced cancers. The data were produced by immunoSEQ multiplex PCR, yet TCRdb's version contains in-frame clones alone and is incomplete. The sample lists roughly 77,000 clones, 85% to 90% occurring once. Here the sequenced sample was CD4+ or CD8+ T cells sorted from blood, taken in a trial of the OX40 agonist ivuxolimab. These TCRs come from an adult with an advanced solid tumor such as melanoma, head and neck, liver or kidney cancer. CDR3s include the opening cysteine and the closing phenylalanine or tryptophan. The D gene is left open where the match is weak. Expanded clones are given a class, and other clones once, few, many or no size at all.

D	size	J	V	DNA	CDR3
TRBD2	.	TRBJ2-3	TRBV5-1	TGCGCCAGCAGCTTGGCCCTAGCGGGGGCCACAGATACGCAGTATTTT	CASSLALAGATDTQYF
TRBD2	.	TRBJ2-7	TRBV5-1	TGCGCCAGCAGCTTACGGACTAGCGGGGGTAACGAGCAGTACTTC	CASSLRTSGGNEQYF
.	.	TRBJ1-1	TRBV4-1	TGCGCCAGCAGCCATTACAGGACAGACAGGAACACTGAAGCTTTCTTT	CASSHYRTDRNTEAFF
.	.	TRBJ2-2	TRBV6-1	TGTGCCAGCAGTGAATTTCAGGATCGGTACACCGGGGAGCTGTTTTTT	CASSEFQDRYTGELFF
TRBD2	.	TRBJ2-1	TRBV7-3	TGTGCCAGCAGCTTTAGCGGGGGGGCGAGGGAGCAGTTCTTC	CASSFSGGAREQFF
.	.	TRBJ1-2	TRBV6-5	TGTGCCGTCCTGGGGAGGATGGGTGGCTACACCTTC	CAVLGRMGGYTF
TRBD1	once	TRBJ1-2	TRBV5-6	TGTGCCAGCAGCTATACAGGGGGCGGGCCCTATGGCTACACCTTC	CASSYTGGGPYGYTF
.	.	TRBJ2-7	TRBV2	TGTGCCAGCAGTGGGCCAGGAACGTCCCTCGGCGAGCAGTACTTC	CASSGPGTSLGEQYF
TRBD1	.	TRBJ2-5	TRBV6-5	TGTGCCAGCAGTGCCTCGACAGGGGGAAGAGAGACCCAGTACTTC	CASSASTGGRETQYF
TRBD1	.	TRBJ1-2	TRBV7-9	TGTGCCAGCAGCCCAAGGACAGGGAGCGACTATGGCTACACCTTC	CASSPRTGSDYGYTF
TRBD2	.	TRBJ2-3	TRBV18	TGTGCCAGCTCACCACCGGCTAGCGGGGACGCCGGGAAGCAGTATTTT	CASSPPASGDAGKQYF
TRBD1	.	TRBJ1-2	TRBV6-6	TGTGCCAGCAATCCGACAGGGGACTATGGCTACACCTTC	CASNPTGDYGYTF
.	.	TRBJ1-5	TRBV7-2	TGTGCCAGCAGTCCAGGGTTAAACAATCAGCCCCAGCATTTT	CASSPGLNNQPQHF
TRBD1	.	TRBJ2-2	TRBV2	TGTGCCAGCAGGGGACAGGGGGCAACCGGGGAGCTGTTTTTT	CASRGQGATGELFF
TRBD1	once	TRBJ1-1	TRBV19	TGTGCCAGTAGTGTGGACAGGGGCACTGAAGCTTTCTTT	CASSVDRGTEAFF
.	.	TRBJ1-5	TRBV28	TGTGCCAGCAGTTCCTTGGCGTTTGGGTCCGACAATCAGCCCCAGCATTTT	CASSSLAFGSDNQPQHF
.	.	TRBJ1-2	TRBV11-3	TGTGCCAGCAGCTCCAGAGATCGGGGAATCTATGGCTACACCTTC	CASSSRDRGIYGYTF
.	once	TRBJ2-1	TRBV30	TGTGCCTGGAGCCCGGGGCACAATGAGCAGTTCTTC	CAWSPGHNEQFF
TRBD1	.	TRBJ2-7	TRBV29-1	TGCAGCGTTATGGGACAGGGTCTCTACGAGCAGTACTTC	CSVMGQGLYEQYF
.	.	TRBJ1-6	TRBV27	TGTGCCAGCAGTCCGTGGACTCTTAGCTCCTATAATTCACCCCTCCACTTT	CASSPWTLSSYNSPLHF
.	.	TRBJ1-3	TRBV10-3	TGTGCCATCAGTGAGAGCGCAACTTCAGGGATCTCTGGAAACACCATATATTTT	CAISESATSGISGNTIYF
TRBD1	.	TRBJ1-5	TRBV19	TGTGCCAGTAGTACGAAGAAGACAGGGTGGACAAATCAGCCCCAGCATTTT	CASSTKKTGWTNQPQHF
TRBD1	once	TRBJ2-7	TRBV15	TGTGCCACCAGCAGGGACAGGTTCTACGAGCAGTACTTC	CATSRDRFYEQYF
TRBD1	.	TRBJ2-3	TRBV4-3	TGCGCCAGCAGCCAACTGACAGGGGATACGCAGTATTTT	CASSQLTGDTQYF
TRBD1	.	TRBJ1-4	TRBV5-1	TGCGCCAGCAGCCTGCAGGGGGGGCCTGAAAAACTGTTTTTT	CASSLQGGPEKLFF
.	.	TRBJ2-1	TRBV11-2	TGTGCCAGCAGCTTAGATCTAGAGAAGGGGTTCTTCTCCTACAATGAGCAGTTCTTC	CASSLDLEKGFFSYNEQFF
TRBD2	.	TRBJ2-2	TRBV19	TGTGCCAGTAGATGGGGGGGTTCGAACACCGGGGAGCTGTTTTTT	CASRWGGSNTGELFF